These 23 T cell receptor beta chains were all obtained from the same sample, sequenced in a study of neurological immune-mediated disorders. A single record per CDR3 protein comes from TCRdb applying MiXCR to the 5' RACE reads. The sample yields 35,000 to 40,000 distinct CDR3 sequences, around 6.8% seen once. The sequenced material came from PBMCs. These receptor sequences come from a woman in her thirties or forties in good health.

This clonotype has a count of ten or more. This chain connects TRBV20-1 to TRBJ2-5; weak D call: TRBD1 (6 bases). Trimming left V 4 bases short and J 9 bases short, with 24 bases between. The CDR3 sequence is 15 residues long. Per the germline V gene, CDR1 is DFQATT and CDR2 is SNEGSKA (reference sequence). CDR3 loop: CSANPVGQDVWAQYF. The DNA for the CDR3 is TGCAGTGCTAACCCGGTGGGACAAGACGTATGGGCCCAGTACTTC.

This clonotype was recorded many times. DNA of the CDR3: TGTGCCAGCAGCTTAGGACAGGGGGCTTGGAATGAGCAGTTCTTC. Protein: CASSLGQGAWNEQFF. The chain joins TRBV7-9 to TRBJ2-1; 10 bases line up with TRBD1. After removal of 1 base from V and 7 bases from J, the junction contained 4 bases not matched to a gene. The CDR3 has 15 amino acids. Germline V lookup: CDR1 SEHNR, CDR2 FQNEAQ (reference sequence).

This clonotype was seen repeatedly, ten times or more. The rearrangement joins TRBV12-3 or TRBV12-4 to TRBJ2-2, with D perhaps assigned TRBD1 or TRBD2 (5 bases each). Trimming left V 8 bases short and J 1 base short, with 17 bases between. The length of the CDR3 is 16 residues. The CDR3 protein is CASVPLGGRNTGELFF. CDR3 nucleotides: TGTGCCAGCGTCCCCCTTGGGGGACGGAACACCGGGGAGCTGTTTTTT.

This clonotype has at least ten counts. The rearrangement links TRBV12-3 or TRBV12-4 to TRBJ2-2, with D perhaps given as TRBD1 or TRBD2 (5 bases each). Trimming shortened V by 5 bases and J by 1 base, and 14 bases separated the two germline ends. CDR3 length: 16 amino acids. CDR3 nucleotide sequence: TGTGCCAGCAGTCCATCCGGGACCTTGAACACCGGGGAGCTGTTTTTT. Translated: CASSPSGTLNTGELFF.

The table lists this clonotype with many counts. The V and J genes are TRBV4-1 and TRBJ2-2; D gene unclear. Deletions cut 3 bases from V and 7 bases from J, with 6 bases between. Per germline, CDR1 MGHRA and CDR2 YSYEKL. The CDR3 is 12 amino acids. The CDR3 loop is CASSHSIGELFF. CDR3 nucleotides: TGCGCCAGCAGCCATAGTATCGGGGAGCTGTTTTTT.

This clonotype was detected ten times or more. The DNA for the CDR3 is TGTGCCAGCAGTTCACGCAGGGGGCGCCAGACTGAAGCTTTCTTT. Its translation is CASSSRRGRQTEAFF. The J gene is TRBJ1-1, the V gene TRBV12-3 or TRBV12-4; 8 positions agree with TRBD1. The V gene end was trimmed by 4 bases and the J gene end by 5 bases; junction bases not matched to a gene: 9. The CDR3 is 15 residues long.

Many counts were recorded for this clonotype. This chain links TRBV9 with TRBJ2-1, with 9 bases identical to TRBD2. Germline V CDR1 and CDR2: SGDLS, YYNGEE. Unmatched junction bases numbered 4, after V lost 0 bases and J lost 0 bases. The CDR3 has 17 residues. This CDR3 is CASSVVAGGPSYNEQFF. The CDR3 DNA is TGTGCCAGCAGCGTAGTTGCGGGGGGGCCCTCCTACAATGAGCAGTTCTTC.

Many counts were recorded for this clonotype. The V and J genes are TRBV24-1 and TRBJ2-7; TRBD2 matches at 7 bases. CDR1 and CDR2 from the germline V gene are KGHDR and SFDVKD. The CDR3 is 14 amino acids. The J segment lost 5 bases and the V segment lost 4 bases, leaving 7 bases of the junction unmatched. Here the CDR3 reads CATSDPGGPNEQYF. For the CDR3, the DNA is TGTGCCACCAGTGACCCGGGAGGCCCCAACGAGCAGTACTTC.

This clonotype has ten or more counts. CDR3 in amino acids: CASSPGGSNQPQHF. In DNA form, the CDR3 reads TGTGCCAGCAGCCCTGGAGGTAGCAATCAGCCCCAGCATTTT. This chain links TRBV9 with TRBJ1-5; D remains unclear. V dropped 4 bases and J dropped 0 bases, with 8 bases sitting between them. From germline, CDR1 is SGDLS and CDR2 YYNGEE. This CDR3 comprises 14 residues.

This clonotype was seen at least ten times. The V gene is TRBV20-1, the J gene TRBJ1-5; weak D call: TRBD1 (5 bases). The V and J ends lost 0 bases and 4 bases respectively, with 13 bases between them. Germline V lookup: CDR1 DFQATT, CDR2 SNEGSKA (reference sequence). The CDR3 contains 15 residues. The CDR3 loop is CSARELAGVNQPQHF. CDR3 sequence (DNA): TGCAGTGCTAGAGAACTTGCGGGGGTAAATCAGCCCCAGCATTTT.

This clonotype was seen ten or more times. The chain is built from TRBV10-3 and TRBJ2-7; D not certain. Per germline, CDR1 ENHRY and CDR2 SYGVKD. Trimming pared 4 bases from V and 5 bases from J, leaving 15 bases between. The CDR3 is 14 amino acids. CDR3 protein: CAISGDNTQNEQYF. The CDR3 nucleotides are TGTGCCATCAGTGGCGATAATACACAGAACGAGCAGTACTTC.

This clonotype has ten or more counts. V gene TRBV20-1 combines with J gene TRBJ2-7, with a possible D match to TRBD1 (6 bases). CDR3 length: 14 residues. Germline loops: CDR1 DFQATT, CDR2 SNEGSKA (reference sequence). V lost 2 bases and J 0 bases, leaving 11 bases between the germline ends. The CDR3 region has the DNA TGCAGTGCTAGAACGGGGACATCCTCCTACGAGCAGTACTTC. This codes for CSARTGTSSYEQYF.

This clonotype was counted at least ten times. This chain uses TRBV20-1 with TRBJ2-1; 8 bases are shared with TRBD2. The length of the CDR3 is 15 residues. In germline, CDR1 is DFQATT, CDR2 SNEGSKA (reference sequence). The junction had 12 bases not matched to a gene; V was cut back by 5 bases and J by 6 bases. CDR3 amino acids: CSAEGVSGTLNEQFF. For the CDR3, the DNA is TGCAGTGCTGAGGGGGTTAGCGGGACGCTCAATGAGCAGTTCTTC.

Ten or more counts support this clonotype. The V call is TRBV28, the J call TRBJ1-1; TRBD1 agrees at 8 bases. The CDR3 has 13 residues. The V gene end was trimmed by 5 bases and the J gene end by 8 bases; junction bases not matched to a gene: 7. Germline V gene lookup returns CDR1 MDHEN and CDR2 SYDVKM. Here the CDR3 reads CASSTRDRREAFF. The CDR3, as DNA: TGTGCCAGCAGTACGAGGGACAGGCGAGAAGCTTTCTTT.

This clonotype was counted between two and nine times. The CDR3 DNA sequence: TGTGCCAGCAGTACCTTGGCGGGAGCAGATGAGCAGTTCTTC. Its translation is CASSTLAGADEQFF. The chain couples TRBV6-2 or TRBV6-3 to TRBJ2-1; 7 nucleotides match TRBD2. Germline trimming cut 5 bases from V and 8 bases from J; bases unmatched to any gene: 9. Germline V gene sequence: CDR1 MNHEY, CDR2 SVGEGT. The CDR3 runs to 14 residues.

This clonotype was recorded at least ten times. The CDR3 sequence is CASSQDPPGVFGSGNTIYF. The CDR3 DNA reads TGCGCCAGCAGCCAGGATCCCCCAGGGGTCTTCGGCTCTGGAAACACCATATATTTT. The rearrangement links TRBV4-1 to TRBJ1-3; D might be TRBD1 (6 bases). There are 19 residues in the CDR3. Germline V gene lookup returns CDR1 MGHRA and CDR2 YSYEKL. The ends were cut back, 3 bases at V and 0 bases at J, with 21 bases in the middle.

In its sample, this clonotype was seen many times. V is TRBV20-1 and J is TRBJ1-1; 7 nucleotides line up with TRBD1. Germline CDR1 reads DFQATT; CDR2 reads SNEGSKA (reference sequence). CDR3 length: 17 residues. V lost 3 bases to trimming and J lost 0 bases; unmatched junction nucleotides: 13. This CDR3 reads CSASNRGRDRMNTEAFF. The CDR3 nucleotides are TGCAGTGCTAGTAATAGGGGGCGAGATCGGATGAACACTGAAGCTTTCTTT.

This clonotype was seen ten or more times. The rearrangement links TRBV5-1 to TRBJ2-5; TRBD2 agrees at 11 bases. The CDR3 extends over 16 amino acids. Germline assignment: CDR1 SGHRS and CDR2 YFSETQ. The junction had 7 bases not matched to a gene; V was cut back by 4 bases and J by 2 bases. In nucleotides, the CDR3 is TGCGCCAGCAGCCAGGAGGGACTAGCGGTACAAGAGACCCAGTACTTC. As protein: CASSQEGLAVQETQYF.

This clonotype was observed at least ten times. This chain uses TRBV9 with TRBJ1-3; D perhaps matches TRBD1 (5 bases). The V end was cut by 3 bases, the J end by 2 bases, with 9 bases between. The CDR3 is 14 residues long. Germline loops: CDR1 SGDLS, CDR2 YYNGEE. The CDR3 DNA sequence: TGTGCCAGCAGCGGTCAGGGACCTGGAAACACCATATATTTT. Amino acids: CASSGQGPGNTIYF.

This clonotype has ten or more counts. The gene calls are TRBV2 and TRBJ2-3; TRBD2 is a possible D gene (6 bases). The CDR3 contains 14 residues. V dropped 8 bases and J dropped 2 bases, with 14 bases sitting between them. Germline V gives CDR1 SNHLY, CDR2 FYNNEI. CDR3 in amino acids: CASGGDGNTDTQYF. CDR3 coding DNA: TGTGCCAGCGGAGGGGACGGAAACACAGATACGCAGTATTTT.

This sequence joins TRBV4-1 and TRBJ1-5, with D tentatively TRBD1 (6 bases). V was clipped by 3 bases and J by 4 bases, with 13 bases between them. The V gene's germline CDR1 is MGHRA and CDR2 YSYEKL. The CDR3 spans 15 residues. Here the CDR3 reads CASSHSYRANQPQHF. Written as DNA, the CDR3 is TGCGCCAGCAGCCACTCGTACAGGGCAAATCAGCCCCAGCATTTT.

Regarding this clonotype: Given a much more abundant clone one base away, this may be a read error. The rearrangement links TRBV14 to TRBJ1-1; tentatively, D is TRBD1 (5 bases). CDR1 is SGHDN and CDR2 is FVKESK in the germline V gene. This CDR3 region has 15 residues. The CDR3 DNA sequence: TGTGCCAGCAGCCCCCGAGACAGCCTGAACACTGAAGCTTACTTT. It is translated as CASSPRDSLNTEAYF.

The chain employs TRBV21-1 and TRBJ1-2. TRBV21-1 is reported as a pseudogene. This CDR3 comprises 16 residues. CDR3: CASSKGLTTANYGYTF. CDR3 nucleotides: TGTGCCAGCAGCAAAGGACTTACAACAGCTAACTATGGCTACACCTTC.